The next 8 T cell receptor beta chains were all read from a single sample in a study of blood T cells in healthy people across ages. A sample-barcoded 5' primer and a J-beta primer mix were used in a second PCR of roughly 7 to 11 cycles. TCRdb used MiXCR to reprocess the 5' RACE reads, holding one entry per CDR3 protein. The sample has 700,000 or so distinct CDR3 sequences, 35% to 50% seen once. The source material was blood. These TCRs come from an elderly man in good health.

The rearrangement uses TRBV20-1 and TRBJ2-4, with D maybe TRBD2 (6 bases). Trimming shortened V by 0 bases and J by 3 bases, and 15 bases separated the two germline ends. From germline, CDR1 is DFQATT and CDR2 SNEGSKA (reference sequence). This CDR3 is built from 16 residues. The CDR3 DNA follows: TGCAGTGCTAGAGATTTCACGCGGGGTGTCAAAAACATTCAGTACTTC. It translates to CSARDFTRGVKNIQYF.

This clonotype has a handful of counts. This chain links TRBV6-4 with TRBJ2-2; TRBD2 matches 9 bases. The CDR3 length is 14 residues. V trimming: 10 bases; J trimming: 1 base; junction bases outside the gene matches: 4. From germline, CDR1 is MRHNA and CDR2 SNTAGT. Here the CDR3 reads CATQTSGNTGELFF. The CDR3 region has the DNA TGTGCCACCCAGACTAGCGGGAACACCGGGGAGCTGTTTTTT.

CDR3: CASSGQGMAAFF. For the CDR3, the DNA is TGTGCCAGCAGCGGACAGGGTATGGCAGCTTTCTTT. The genes are TRBV3-1 and TRBJ1-1, with 8 bases fitting TRBD1. The germline gives CDR1 LGHDT, CDR2 YNNKEL (reference sequence). The CDR3 has 12 residues. V was pared by 5 bases and J by 10 bases, with 6 bases of the junction left unmatched.

This clonotype has just a few counts. The genes are TRBV3-1 and TRBJ1-1; the D gene is possibly TRBD1 (5 bases). The germline gives CDR1 LGHDT, CDR2 YNNKEL (reference sequence). The CDR3 contains 14 residues. V was clipped by 4 bases and J by 8 bases, with 17 bases between them. Here the CDR3 DNA reads TGTGCCAGCAGCCTGTCGGGCGGGGGATCGGAAGCTTTCTTT. It translates to CASSLSGGGSEAFF.

The chain employs TRBV4-1 and TRBJ2-1, with TRBD1 as a possible D gene (5 bases). V lost 1 base to trimming and J lost 2 bases, with 18 bases between them. Per germline, CDR1 MGHRA and CDR2 YSYEKL. The CDR3 has 18 amino acids. As DNA, the CDR3 is TGCGCCAGCAGCCAAGGTCTGCAGGCAGGGTTTACCTACAATGAGCAGTTCTTC. This codes for CASSQGLQAGFTYNEQFF.

The gene calls are TRBV24-1 and TRBJ1-1; possible D gene TRBD1, 5 bases. The CDR3 extends over 15 amino acids. V dropped 4 bases and J dropped 2 bases, with 13 bases sitting between them. Germline assignment: CDR1 KGHDR and CDR2 SFDVKD. CDR3 region: CATSDDRDPNTEAFF. DNA for the CDR3: TGTGCCACCAGTGACGACCGGGACCCTAACACTGAAGCTTTCTTT.

This clonotype was seen more than once but under ten times. J is TRBJ2-3 and V is TRBV7-2, with 7 bases that match TRBD2. V gave up 5 bases and J gave up 0 bases; unmatched junction bases: 8. Germline CDR1 and CDR2: SGHTA and FQGNSA. This CDR3 region has 16 residues. Here the CDR3 DNA reads TGTGCCAGCAGCAGACGGACTAGTATTAGCACAGATACGCAGTATTTT. Its translation is CASSRRTSISTDTQYF.

This sequence joins TRBV7-9 and TRBJ1-4; D unresolved. The germline gives CDR1 SEHNR, CDR2 FQNEAQ (reference sequence). V gave up 1 base and J gave up 7 bases, with 13 bases separating them. The CDR3 runs 15 residues. The DNA of the CDR3 is TGTGCCAGCAGCTTAGGACGGGTTGGAGGTGAAAAACTGTTTTTT. It yields the protein CASSLGRVGGEKLFF.